This T cell receptor (beta chain) was found in a study of T cells in Graves' hyperthyroidism and ophthalmopathy. Researchers amplified the TCR beta CDR3 regions from RNA transcripts. The TCR CDR3 first-round RT-PCR relied on the HTBI primer set. TCRdb reprocessed the multiplex PCR reads via MiXCR and lists one record per CDR3 protein. The sample holds more than 500,000 distinct CDR3 sequences, approximately 14% seen once. The germline CDR1 and CDR2 sequences are SGHAT and FQDESV (reference sequence). This CDR3 is built from 17 residues. The V gene end was trimmed by 5 bases and the J gene end by 2 bases; junction bases not matched to a gene: 10.

The TCR originated in a woman in her thirties or forties with Graves' ophthalmopathy. The sample comprised blood. The chain recombines TRBV11-1 with TRBJ2-5; 11 positions agree with TRBD2. The CDR3 DNA is TGTGCCAGCAGCGTCGGGGGAGTAGCGGGAGGGCAAGAGACCCAGTACTTC. Translated: CASSVGGVAGGQETQYF. The full variable domain, completed using reference TRBV11-1 and TRBJ2-5, is EAEVAQSPRYKITEKSQAVAFWCDPISGHATLYWYRQILGQGPELLVQFQDESVVDDSQLPKDRFSAERLKGVDSTLKIQPAELGDSAMYLCASSVGGVAGGQETQYFGPGTRLLVL.